This TCR beta chain is drawn from a study of EBV T-cell therapy then PD-1 blockade in nasopharyngeal carcinoma. This CDR3 has 14 amino acids. V lost 3 bases, J lost 6 bases, and 11 bases lay in between. CDR1 and CDR2 from the germline V gene are MNHNS and SASEGT. Notes on this clone: No antigen is known for it.

Produced via immunoSEQ multiplex PCR; TCRdb's table is partial and in-frame only. This sample has some 21,000 clones, with over 75% found just once. The treatment: AdE1-LMPpoly-expanded autologous EBV-specific T-cell therapy followed by anti-PD-1 nivolumab. The sequence derives from a man in his forties with nasopharyngeal carcinoma. The sample here was CD8+ T cells from blood, taken around day 65 from a patient whose treatment included autologous EBV-specific T cells and nivolumab. The rearrangement joins TRBV6-1 to TRBJ2-2; D might be TRBD1 or TRBD2, each matching 5 bases. The CDR3 sequence is CASSESGGSGELFF. In DNA, the CDR3 is TGTGCCAGCAGTGAGAGTGGGGGATCCGGGGAGCTGTTTTTT.